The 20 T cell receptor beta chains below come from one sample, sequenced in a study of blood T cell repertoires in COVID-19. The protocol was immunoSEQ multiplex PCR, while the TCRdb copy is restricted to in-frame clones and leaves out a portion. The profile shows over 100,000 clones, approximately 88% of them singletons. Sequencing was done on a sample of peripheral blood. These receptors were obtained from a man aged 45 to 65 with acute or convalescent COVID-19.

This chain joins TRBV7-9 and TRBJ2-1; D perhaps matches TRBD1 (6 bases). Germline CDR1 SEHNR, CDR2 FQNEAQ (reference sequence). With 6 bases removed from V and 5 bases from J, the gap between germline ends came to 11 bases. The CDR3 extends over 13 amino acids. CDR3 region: CASSFRGNNEQFF. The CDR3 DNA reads TGTGCCAGCAGTTTTAGGGGGAACAATGAGCAGTTCTTC.

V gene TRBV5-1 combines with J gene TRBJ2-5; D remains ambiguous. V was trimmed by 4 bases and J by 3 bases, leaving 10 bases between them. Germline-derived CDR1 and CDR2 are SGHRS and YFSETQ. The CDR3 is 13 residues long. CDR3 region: CASSPSPEETQYF. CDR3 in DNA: TGCGCCAGCAGCCCATCACCGGAAGAGACCCAGTACTTC.

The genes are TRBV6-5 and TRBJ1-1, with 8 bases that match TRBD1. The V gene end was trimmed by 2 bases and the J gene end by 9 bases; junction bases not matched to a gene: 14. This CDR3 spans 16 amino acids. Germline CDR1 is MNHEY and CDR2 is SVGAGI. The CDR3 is CASSYTRTGSGEKAFF. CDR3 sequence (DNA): TGTGCCAGCAGTTACACTCGGACAGGGAGCGGGGAAAAAGCTTTCTTT.

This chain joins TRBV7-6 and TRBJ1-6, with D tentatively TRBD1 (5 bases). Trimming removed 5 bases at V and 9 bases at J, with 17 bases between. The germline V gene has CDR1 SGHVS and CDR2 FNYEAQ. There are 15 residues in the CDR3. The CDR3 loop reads CASSGRPQGVSPLHF. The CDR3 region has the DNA TGTGCCAGCAGCGGCAGGCCCCAGGGTGTTTCACCCCTCCACTTT.

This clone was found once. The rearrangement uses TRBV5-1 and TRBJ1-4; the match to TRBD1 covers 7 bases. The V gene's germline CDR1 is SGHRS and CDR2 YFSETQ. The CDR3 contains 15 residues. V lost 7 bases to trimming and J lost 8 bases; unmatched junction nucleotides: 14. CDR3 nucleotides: TGCGCCAGCGGACTTGGGACAGATTGGCACGAAAAACTGTTTTTT. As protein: CASGLGTDWHEKLFF. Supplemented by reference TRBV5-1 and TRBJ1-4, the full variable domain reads KAGVTQTPRYLIKTRGQQVTLSCSPISGHRSVSWYQQTPGQGLQFLFEYFSETQRNKGNFPGRFSGRQFSNSRSEMNVSTLELGDSALYLCASGLGTDWHEKLFFGSGTQLSVL.

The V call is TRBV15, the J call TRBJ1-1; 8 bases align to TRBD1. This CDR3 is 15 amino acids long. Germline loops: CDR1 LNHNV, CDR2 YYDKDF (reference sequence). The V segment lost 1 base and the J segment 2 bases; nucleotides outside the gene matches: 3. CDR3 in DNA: TGTGCCACCAGCAGAGGGGACAGGAGCAACACTGAAGCTTTCTTT. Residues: CATSRGDRSNTEAFF.

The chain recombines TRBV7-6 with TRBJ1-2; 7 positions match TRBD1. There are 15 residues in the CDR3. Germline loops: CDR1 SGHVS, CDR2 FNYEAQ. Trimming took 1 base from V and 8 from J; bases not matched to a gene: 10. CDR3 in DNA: TGTGCCAGCAGCTTAGAGAGAGGGGGCGTTTGGGGCTACACCTTC. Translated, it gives CASSLERGGVWGYTF.

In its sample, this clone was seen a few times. CDR3 sequence reads: CASRPTTTGGSGNTIYF. Written as DNA, the CDR3 is TGTGCCAGCAGACCAACCACGACAGGGGGCTCTGGAAACACCATATATTTT. The chain uses TRBV7-9 and TRBJ1-3, with 9 bases that match TRBD1. The CDR3 consists of 17 residues. CDR1 is SEHNR, CDR2 FQNEAQ, per germline (reference sequence). V lost 6 bases and J lost 0; bases outside the gene matches: 9.

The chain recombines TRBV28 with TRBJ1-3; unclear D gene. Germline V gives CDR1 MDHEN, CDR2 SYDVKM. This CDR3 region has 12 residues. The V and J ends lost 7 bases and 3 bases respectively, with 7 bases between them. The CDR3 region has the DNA TGTGCCAGCATAAACAGTGGAAACACCATATATTTT. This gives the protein CASINSGNTIYF. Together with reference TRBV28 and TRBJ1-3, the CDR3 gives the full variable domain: DVKVTQSSRYLVKRTGEKVFLECVQDMDHENMFWYRQDPGLGLRLIYFSYDVKMKEKGDIPEGYSVSREKKERFSLILESASTNQTSMYLCASINSGNTIYFGEGSWLTVV.

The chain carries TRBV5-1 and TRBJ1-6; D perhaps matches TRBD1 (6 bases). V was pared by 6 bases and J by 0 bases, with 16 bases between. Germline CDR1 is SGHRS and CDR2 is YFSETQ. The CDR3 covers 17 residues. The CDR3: CASTTGNPNSYNSPLHF. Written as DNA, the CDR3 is TGCGCCAGCACTACAGGGAACCCGAACTCCTATAATTCACCCCTCCACTTT.

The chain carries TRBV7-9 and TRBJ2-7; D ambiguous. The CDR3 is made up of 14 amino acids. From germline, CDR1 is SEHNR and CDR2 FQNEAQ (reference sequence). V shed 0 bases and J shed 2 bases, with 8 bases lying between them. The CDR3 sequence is CASSLASLTYEQYF. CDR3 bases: TGTGCCAGCAGCTTAGCGAGTCTAACCTACGAGCAGTACTTC.

The CDR3 is CASSSQGNYGYTF. Written as DNA, the CDR3 is TGTGCCAGCAGCTCCCAGGGTAACTATGGCTACACCTTC. The gene calls are TRBV7-9 and TRBJ1-2, with a possible D match to TRBD1 (5 bases). CDR3 length: 13 amino acids. Trimming took 4 bases from V and 1 from J, leaving 7 bases between them. Germline loops: CDR1 SEHNR, CDR2 FQNEAQ (reference sequence).

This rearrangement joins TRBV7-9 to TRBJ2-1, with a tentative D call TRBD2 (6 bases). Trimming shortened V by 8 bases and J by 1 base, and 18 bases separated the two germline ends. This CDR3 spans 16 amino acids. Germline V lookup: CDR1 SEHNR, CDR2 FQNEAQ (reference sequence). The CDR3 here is CASREVGGGSYNEQFF. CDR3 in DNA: TGTGCCAGCCGCGAGGTCGGGGGTGGTTCCTACAATGAGCAGTTCTTC. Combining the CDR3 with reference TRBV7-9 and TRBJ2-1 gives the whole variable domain DTGVSQNPRHKITKRGQNVTFRCDPISEHNRLYWYRQTLGQGPEFLTYFQNEAQLEKSRLLSDRFSAERPKGSFSTLEIQRTEQGDSAMYLCASREVGGGSYNEQFFGPGTRLTVL.

In DNA form, the CDR3 reads TGTGCCAGCAGCTTAGCACCGAACAGAGACTATGGCTACACCTTC. This sequence encodes CASSLAPNRDYGYTF. The rearrangement joins TRBV7-2 to TRBJ1-2; D gene ambiguous. Germline CDR1 reads SGHTA; CDR2 reads FQGNSA. V lost 0 bases and J 3 bases, leaving 11 bases between the germline ends. The CDR3 is 15 residues long.

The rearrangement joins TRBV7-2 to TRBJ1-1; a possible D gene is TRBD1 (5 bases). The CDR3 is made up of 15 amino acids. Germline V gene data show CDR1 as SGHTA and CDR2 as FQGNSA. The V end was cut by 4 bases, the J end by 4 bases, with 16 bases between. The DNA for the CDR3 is TGTGCCAGCAGCTCGCAGGGTACATCAGGCACTGAAGCTTTCTTT. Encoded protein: CASSSQGTSGTEAFF.

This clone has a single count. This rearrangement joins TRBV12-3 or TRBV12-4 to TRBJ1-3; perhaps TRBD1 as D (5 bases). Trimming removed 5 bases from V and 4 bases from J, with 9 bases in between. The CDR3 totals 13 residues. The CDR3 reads CASSTRTGNTIYF. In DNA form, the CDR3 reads TGTGCCAGCAGTACTCGGACAGGAAACACCATATATTTT.

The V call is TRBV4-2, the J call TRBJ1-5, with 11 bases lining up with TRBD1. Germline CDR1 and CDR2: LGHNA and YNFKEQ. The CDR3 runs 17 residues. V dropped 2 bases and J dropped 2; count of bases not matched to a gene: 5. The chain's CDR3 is CASSQHPGQGGNQPQHF. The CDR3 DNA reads TGTGCCAGCAGCCAACATCCGGGACAGGGGGGCAATCAGCCCCAGCATTTT.

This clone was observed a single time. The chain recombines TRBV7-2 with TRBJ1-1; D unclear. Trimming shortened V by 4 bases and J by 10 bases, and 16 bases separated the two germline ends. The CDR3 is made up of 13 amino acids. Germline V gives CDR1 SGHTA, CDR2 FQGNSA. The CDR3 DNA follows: TGTGCCAGCAGCTCATGGGGAGGGCAAAGAGCTTTCTTT. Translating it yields CASSSWGGQRAFF.

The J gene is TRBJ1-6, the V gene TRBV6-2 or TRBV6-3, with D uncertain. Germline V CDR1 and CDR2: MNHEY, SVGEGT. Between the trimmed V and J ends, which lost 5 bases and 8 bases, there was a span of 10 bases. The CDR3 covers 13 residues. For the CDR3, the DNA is TGTGCCAGCAGTACACATGCGGATTCACCCCTCCACTTT. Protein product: CASSTHADSPLHF.

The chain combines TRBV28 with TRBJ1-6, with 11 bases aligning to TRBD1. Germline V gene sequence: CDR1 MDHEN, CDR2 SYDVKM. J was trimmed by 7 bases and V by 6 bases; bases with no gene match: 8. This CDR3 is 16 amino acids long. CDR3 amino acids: CASRTSWDRGNSPLHF. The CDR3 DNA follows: TGTGCCAGCAGGACTTCTTGGGACAGGGGGAATTCACCCCTCCACTTT.